The rows below give T cell receptor beta chains drawn from one sample of a study of control samples from healthy donors and cancer patients. Generated by immunoSEQ multiplex PCR, the TCRdb table keeps only in-frame clones and is missing some. The sample carries approximately 82,000 clones, 93% recorded once. Sample: PBMCs. Source of these receptors: a middle-aged woman with lung cancer. CDR3s include the opening cysteine and the closing phenylalanine or tryptophan. D genes are given only for firm matches. The size field is filled for only some rows; it gives once, few, many or a size class.

>NA|TRBV2|NA|TRBJ1-1
CASRGYVNTEAFF
TGTGCCAGCAGAGGCTACGTGAACACTGAAGCTTTCTTT
>NA|TRBV19|NA|TRBJ1-5
CASSGGTLNQPQHF
TGTGCCAGTAGTGGCGGGACACTTAATCAGCCCCAGCATTTT
>NA|TRBV5-6|NA|TRBJ1-1
CASSFWGPSGTEAFF
TGTGCCAGCAGCTTTTGGGGCCCGTCCGGCACTGAAGCTTTCTTT
>NA|TRBV2|NA|TRBJ1-5
CASSESQDSNQPQHF
TGTGCCAGCAGTGAAAGCCAAGATAGCAATCAGCCCCAGCATTTT
>NA|TRBV5-1|NA|TRBJ2-3
CASSSSVGTDTQYF
TGCGCCAGCAGCTCTAGCGTTGGGACAGATACGCAGTATTTT
>NA|TRBV6-5|NA|TRBJ2-5
CASSPLGEETQYF
TGTGCCAGCAGCCCCCTAGGGGAAGAGACCCAGTACTTC
>NA|TRBV11-3|NA|TRBJ1-5
CASIFRDRDQPQHF
TGTGCCAGCATCTTCAGGGACCGAGATCAGCCCCAGCATTTT
>NA|TRBV7-2|NA|TRBJ2-7
CASSRSTQEQYF
TGTGCCAGCAGCCGCTCGACCCAGGAGCAGTACTTC
>NA|TRBV5-1|NA|TRBJ2-2
CASSLAGSGGELFF
TGCGCCAGCAGCTTGGCTGGCTCTGGAGGGGAGCTGTTTTTT
>NA|TRBV7-8|TRBD1|TRBJ2-7
CASSPWLQGVYEQYF
TGTGCCAGCTCCCCCTGGTTGCAGGGGGTCTACGAGCAGTACTTC
>NA|TRBV6-5|TRBD1|TRBJ2-7
CASRDPGQWTYEQYF
TGTGCCAGCAGAGATCCGGGACAGTGGACCTACGAGCAGTACTTC
>NA|TRBV12-5|TRBD1|TRBJ2-7
CASGLTTRQGDPVYEQYF
TGTGCTAGTGGTTTGACAACCCGACAGGGGGACCCCGTCTACGAGCAGTACTTC
>few|TRBV30|TRBD1|TRBJ2-7
CAWSVKQGYSYEQYF
TGTGCCTGGAGTGTAAAACAGGGGTATTCCTACGAGCAGTACTTC
>NA|TRBV5-1|TRBD1|TRBJ2-7
CASSLGQDYEQYF
TGCGCCAGCAGCTTAGGACAGGACTACGAGCAGTACTTC
>NA|TRBV19|TRBD2|TRBJ2-1
CASSRLAVGNEQFF
TGTGCCAGTAGTAGACTAGCGGTAGGCAATGAGCAGTTCTTC
>NA|TRBV4-1|TRBD1|TRBJ1-5
CASSRGTGHQPQHF
TGCGCCAGCAGCCGCGGGACAGGCCATCAGCCCCAGCATTTT
>NA|TRBV28|NA|TRBJ2-1
CASSSPGYSYNEQFF
TGTGCCAGCAGTTCCCCAGGGTACTCCTACAATGAGCAGTTCTTC